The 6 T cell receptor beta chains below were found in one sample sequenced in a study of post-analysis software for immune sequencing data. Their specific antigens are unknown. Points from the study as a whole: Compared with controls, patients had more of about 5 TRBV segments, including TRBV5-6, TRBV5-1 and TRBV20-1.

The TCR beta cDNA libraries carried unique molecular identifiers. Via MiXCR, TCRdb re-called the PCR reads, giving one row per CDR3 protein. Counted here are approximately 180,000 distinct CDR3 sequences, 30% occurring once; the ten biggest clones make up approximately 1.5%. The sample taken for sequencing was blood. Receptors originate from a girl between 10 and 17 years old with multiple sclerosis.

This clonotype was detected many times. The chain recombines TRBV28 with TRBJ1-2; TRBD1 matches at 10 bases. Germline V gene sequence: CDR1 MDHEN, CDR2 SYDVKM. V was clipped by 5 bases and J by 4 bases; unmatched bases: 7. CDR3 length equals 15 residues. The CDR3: CASSVPGQGLYGYTF. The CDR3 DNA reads TGTGCCAGCAGTGTACCGGGACAGGGGCTCTATGGCTACACCTTC.

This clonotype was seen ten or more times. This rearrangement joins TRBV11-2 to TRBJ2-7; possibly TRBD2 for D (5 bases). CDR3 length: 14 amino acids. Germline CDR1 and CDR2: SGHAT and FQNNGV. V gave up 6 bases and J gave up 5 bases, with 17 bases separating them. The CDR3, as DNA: TGTGCCAGCAGAAGGACTTCTACCGCCCACGAGCAGTACTTC. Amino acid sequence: CASRRTSTAHEQYF.

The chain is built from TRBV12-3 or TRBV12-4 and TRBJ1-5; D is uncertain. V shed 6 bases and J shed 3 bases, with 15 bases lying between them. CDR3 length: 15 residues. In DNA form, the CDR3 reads TGTGCCAGCAGACCTAGTAAAGGTACCAATCAGCCCCAGCATTTT. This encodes CASRPSKGTNQPQHF.

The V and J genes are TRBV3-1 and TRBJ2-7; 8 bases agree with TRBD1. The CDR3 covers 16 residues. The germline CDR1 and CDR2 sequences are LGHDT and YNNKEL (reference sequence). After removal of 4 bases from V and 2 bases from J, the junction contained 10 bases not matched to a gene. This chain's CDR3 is CASSLVRTGITYEQYF. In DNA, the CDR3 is TGTGCCAGCAGCCTTGTAAGGACAGGGATCACCTACGAGCAGTACTTC.

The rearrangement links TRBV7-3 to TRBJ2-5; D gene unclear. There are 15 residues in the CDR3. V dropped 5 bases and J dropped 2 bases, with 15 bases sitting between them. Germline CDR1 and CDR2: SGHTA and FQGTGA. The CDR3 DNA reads TGTGCCAGCAGCGGGTGGGGAACCATACAAGAGACCCAGTACTTC. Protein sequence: CASSGWGTIQETQYF.

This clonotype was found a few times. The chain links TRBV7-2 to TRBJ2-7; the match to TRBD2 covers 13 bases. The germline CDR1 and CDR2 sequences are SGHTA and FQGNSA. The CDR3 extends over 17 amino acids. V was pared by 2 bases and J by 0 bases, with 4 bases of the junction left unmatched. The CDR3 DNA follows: TGTGCCAGCAGCTTAAGAGGGACTAGCGGGAACTCCTACGAGCAGTACTTC. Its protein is CASSLRGTSGNSYEQYF.